What follows is one TCR beta chain and its context. Its antigen is not yet known. Base qualities were left out, and no much larger clone turns up one base away. This sample was included in a study of blood T cell repertoires in COVID-19 (dated by TCRdb to 2018 to 2020). Background on the whole study: Samples covering the acute and convalescent phases of COVID-19 were provided by collaborators in the United States, Italy and Spain. The material from the prospective study consisted of cDNA or gDNA derived from T cells, B-cell-depleted T cells, or PBMCs. Deeply sampled blood TCRbeta repertoires from subjects exposed to, actively infected with, or recovered from COVID-19 were included in the dataset. The repertoires were released in a freely available public database intended as a resource for research on the immune response to SARS-CoV-2. The samples were drawn from the first 160 participants of the ongoing ImmuneRACE study and from 1,254 subjects provided by 6 global collaborators. The sample metadata nearly always contained a de-identified subject ID, COVID-19 status, age in years and sex. Where available, HLA class I and class II types were taken from metadata supplied by the sample provider and were not determined by assay-based typing.

The research as a whole found: How much clinical and demographic metadata was included differed by source and by participant, and the metadata was provided uncurated.

The immunoSEQ Assay, a bias-controlled multiplex PCR, was used to amplify TCRbeta CDR3 regions from genomic DNA. Per the source publication's procedure: The number of nucleated cells in each sample was estimated from the amplification of reference gene primers within the assay. To quantify the absolute abundance of each unique TCRbeta CDR3 rearrangement, sequence reads were collapsed and filtered. For each sample, productive Simpson clonality was calculated as the square root of Simpson's diversity index over productive rearrangements. Held by TCRdb, this immuneACCESS table contains in-frame sequences only and omits some clones. Under half of the omission traces to an unresolved V gene where checked; the cause of the rest is unknown. Clone size and the V and J calls come from that table; the DNA yielded D and trimming. Counted in this sample were under 200,000 clones; about four fifths of them appeared once. Around 8% of the sample is held by the ten biggest clonotypes.

Reading from cysteine to phenylalanine, the CDR3 counts 15 amino acids. The entry retains the CDR3 DNA only, 45 bases that are in frame from base 1. The germline V gene (reference sequence) provides CDR1 LNHDA and CDR2 SQIVND. The V end gives up 3 bases and the J end 2 bases, leaving 3 bases in the junction not matched to a gene. In Seattle, one collaborating source enrolled patients while the infection was active and tracked those patients longitudinally over the course of disease. The collaborating institutions used their own protocols to collect whole blood in K2EDTA tubes. For TCRbeta analysis, collaborators shipped samples as frozen whole blood, isolated PBMCs, or DNA extracted from either of those sample types.

Sequencing was performed on peripheral blood. The clonotype was recovered from a woman aged 60-70 years with COVID-19, enrolled during active disease. The rearrangement joined TRBV19 to TRBJ2-7, with 11 bases aligning to TRBD1. The CDR3 amino acid sequence is: CASSISGQGAYEQYF. The nucleotide sequence reads TGTGCCAGTAGTATCTCGGGACAGGGGGCCTACGAGCAGTACTTC.